A selection of T cell receptor beta chains follows, all from one sample in a study of T-cell reconstitution after alpha-beta-depleted transplantation in children. TCRdb used MiXCR to reprocess the PCR reads, holding one entry per CDR3 protein. Here the sample spans about 640,000 distinct CDR3 sequences, approximately 12% being singletons. The sequenced sample was PBMCs, mostly from graft donor cells, obtained 360 days after TCRalphabeta/CD19-depleted stem cell transplant. The receptors were gathered from a male patient aged 10-17 years who had a stem cell transplant for acute myeloid leukemia, so the T cells may come from the graft donor. The CDR3 runs from the conserved cysteine through the conserved F or W. The order of the fields is D gene, J gene, V gene, clone size, CDR3 protein, CDR3 DNA. A D gene is named only where the DNA matches it firmly. A clone size is listed for some rows: how often the clone was seen (once, few, many), or a class if it is expanded.

TRBD2 | TRBJ2-1 | TRBV6-2/TRBV6-3 | few | CASSPLFLKGLATYNEQFF | TGTGCCAGCAGCCCTCTATTTTTGAAGGGACTAGCGACTTACAATGAGCAGTTCTTC
. | TRBJ2-7 | TRBV13 | . | CASSLPLKSYEQYF | TGTGCCAGCAGCTTACCGCTGAAGTCCTACGAGCAGTACTTC
. | TRBJ2-1 | TRBV18 | few | CASSPREAGLNEQFF | TGTGCCAGCTCACCACGGGAGGCCGGATTGAATGAGCAGTTCTTC
. | TRBJ2-1 | TRBV20-1 | few | CSARDLGGPFSEQFF | TGCAGTGCTAGAGATTTAGGCGGTCCTTTTTCTGAGCAGTTCTTC
TRBD2 | TRBJ2-1 | TRBV20-1 | once | CSAPYFSGTSEFF | TGCAGTGCCCCATATTTTTCCGGGACTAGCGAGTTCTTC
. | TRBJ1-4 | TRBV6-1 | few | CASKLMEGGKLFF | TGTGCCAGCAAACTAATGGAGGGCGGAAAACTGTTTTTT
. | TRBJ2-3 | TRBV20-1 | . | CSASSSFPSTDTQYF | TGCAGTGCTTCTTCTAGCTTCCCTAGCACAGATACGCAGTATTTT
TRBD1 | TRBJ2-1 | TRBV27 | . | CASSRTGNYNEQFF | TGTGCCAGCAGTCGGACAGGAAACTACAATGAGCAGTTCTTC
TRBD2 | TRBJ2-7 | TRBV9 | many | CASSVDGGSFYEQYF | TGTGCCAGCAGCGTAGACGGCGGGAGTTTCTACGAGCAGTACTTC
TRBD2 | TRBJ2-1 | TRBV29-1 | . | CSVEVGRAVRYEQFF | TGCAGCGTTGAGGTTGGGAGGGCCGTGCGCTATGAGCAGTTCTTC
TRBD2 | TRBJ2-1 | TRBV7-3 | . | CASSPGRASNEQFF | TGTGCCAGCAGTCCCGGGAGGGCTAGCAATGAGCAGTTCTTC
TRBD1 | TRBJ1-5 | TRBV20-1 | . | CSAIFNRGRIDQPQHF | TGCAGTGCCATCTTTAACAGGGGGAGAATCGATCAGCCCCAGCATTTT
TRBD2 | TRBJ2-7 | TRBV20-1 | many | CSAGGTSGSYEQYF | TGCAGTGCAGGCGGGACTAGCGGGAGCTACGAGCAGTACTTC
. | TRBJ1-1 | TRBV7-8 | few | CASSADRRSWAEAFF | TGTGCCAGCAGCGCAGACCGGAGGAGTTGGGCTGAAGCTTTCTTT
. | TRBJ2-3 | TRBV7-2 | few | CASSLGAITDTQYF | TGTGCCAGCAGCTTGGGGGCTATCACAGATACGCAGTATTTT
TRBD1 | TRBJ2-2 | TRBV11-2 | few | CASSLARGKTRELFF | TGTGCCAGCAGCTTAGCCAGGGGGAAAACCCGGGAGCTGTTTTTT
. | TRBJ1-1 | TRBV6-1 | . | CASINGRTMNTEAFF | TGTGCCAGTATAAACGGACGAACCATGAACACTGAAGCTTTCTTT
TRBD1 | TRBJ1-1 | TRBV28 | . | CASSLLQGNAEAFF | TGTGCCAGCAGTTTATTACAGGGGAATGCTGAAGCTTTCTTT
. | TRBJ1-1 | TRBV20-1 | many | CSASKQGTGEAFF | TGCAGTGCTAGTAAACAGGGTACGGGGGAAGCTTTCTTT
. | TRBJ1-2 | TRBV20-1 | . | CSARNPVWYGYTF | TGCAGTGCTAGGAATCCTGTCTGGTATGGCTACACCTTC
. | TRBJ2-5 | TRBV12-3/TRBV12-4 | many | CASSFKQETQYF | TGTGCCAGCAGTTTTAAACAAGAGACCCAGTACTTC
TRBD2 | TRBJ2-1 | TRBV29-1 | few | CSVPTSGSSYNEQFF | TGCAGCGTCCCCACTAGCGGCAGCTCCTACAATGAGCAGTTCTTC
TRBD2 | TRBJ2-7 | TRBV20-1 | once | CSAITSGTPYEQYF | TGCAGTGCTATCACTAGCGGGACCCCCTACGAGCAGTACTTC
TRBD2 | TRBJ2-1 | TRBV12-5 | . | CASGPGLADTEQFF | TGTGCTAGTGGCCCGGGACTAGCGGATACGGAGCAGTTCTTC
. | TRBJ2-2 | TRBV29-1 | few | CSAPAGTATLNTGELFF | TGCAGCGCTCCAGCCGGGACGGCGACTCTGAACACCGGGGAGCTGTTTTTT
TRBD2 | TRBJ2-1 | TRBV27 | once | CASSQGLAGGLGYNEQFF | TGTGCCAGCAGCCAGGGGCTAGCGGGAGGGCTGGGCTACAATGAGCAGTTCTTC
. | TRBJ2-2 | TRBV7-2 | once | CASSLAPAVRELFF | TGTGCCAGCAGCTTAGCCCCGGCCGTGAGGGAGCTGTTTTTT
. | TRBJ2-2 | TRBV24-1 | . | CATSLPGVVAGELFF | TGTGCCACCAGTCTACCGGGAGTGGTGGCCGGGGAGCTGTTTTTT
. | TRBJ2-1 | TRBV20-1 | few | CSARISLEFSYNEQFF | TGCAGTGCTAGAATTTCTCTAGAGTTCTCCTACAATGAGCAGTTCTTC
. | TRBJ2-1 | TRBV6-1 | few | CASSVGLPAHF | TGTGCCAGCAGTGTAGGACTCCCAGCCCACTTC
TRBD2 | TRBJ2-3 | TRBV28 | . | CASSLTLAVYTDTQYF | TGTGCCAGCAGTTTAACCCTAGCGGTATACACAGATACGCAGTATTTT
. | TRBJ2-5 | TRBV6-1 | . | CASNKGSRGDQYF | TGTGCCAGCAATAAGGGTAGCAGAGGGGACCAGTACTTC
. | TRBJ2-7 | TRBV20-1 | few | CSGVVSYEQYF | TGCAGTGGAGTTGTCTCCTACGAGCAGTACTTC
. | TRBJ1-1 | TRBV29-1 | many | CSVERGRPNTEAFF | TGCAGCGTTGAAAGGGGACGGCCGAACACTGAAGCTTTCTTT
. | TRBJ2-1 | TRBV18 | many | CASSPEQDANGEQFF | TGTGCCAGCTCACCAGAACAGGACGCTAATGGTGAGCAGTTCTTC